The 21 T cell receptor beta chains reported below all come from one sample, sequenced in a study of cytomegalovirus exposure and HLA in healthy donors. Amplification used 60 Vbeta primers and 13 Jbeta primers. Method: immunoSEQ multiplex PCR; TCRdb's copy keeps in-frame clones and lacks some. The table has over 150,000 clones, 77% seen once. Sequenced sample: PBMCs. These receptors were obtained from a woman aged 55 to 70 in good health and CMV-seropositive.

V gene TRBV21-1 combines with J gene TRBJ1-4; TRBD1, as called in the table, went unchecked against the DNA. TRBV21-1 is annotated as a pseudogene. The CDR3 extends over 17 amino acids. The CDR3 nucleotides are TGTGCCAGCAGCAAAATAGGGCAGGGGGATGCTAATGAAAAACTGTTTTTT. Translation: CASSKIGQGDANEKLFF.

This chain joins TRBV27 and TRBJ2-1; TRBD2 matches 7 bases. Unmatched junction bases numbered 4, after V lost 2 bases and J lost 0 bases. CDR1 and CDR2 from the germline V gene are MNHEY and SMNVEV (reference sequence). The CDR3 extends over 16 amino acids. DNA for the CDR3: TGTGCCAGCAGTTTAGAGGCGGGAGCCTCCTACAATGAGCAGTTCTTC. It encodes CASSLEAGASYNEQFF.

The V call is TRBV30, the J call TRBJ1-1; the D gene is possibly TRBD1 (5 bases). This CDR3 has 16 residues. Trimming removed 0 bases from V and 5 bases from J, with 19 bases in between. The germline gives CDR1 GTSNPN, CDR2 SVGIG (reference sequence). The CDR3 nucleotides are TGTGCCTGGAGTGTATCCCCCCCGCAGGGTCGGACTGAAGCTTTCTTT. Translating gives CAWSVSPPQGRTEAFF.

DNA for the CDR3: TGTGCCAGCAGTCCAAACAGGGTCGGCAATCAGCCCCAGCATTTT. It yields the protein CASSPNRVGNQPQHF. V gene TRBV28 combines with J gene TRBJ1-5, with a weak D call TRBD1 (6 bases). This CDR3 spans 15 amino acids. V was pared by 5 bases and J by 2 bases, with 13 bases between. Germline CDR1 is MDHEN and CDR2 is SYDVKM.

V and J are TRBV28 and TRBJ1-4, with D possibly being TRBD1 (5 bases). This CDR3 is 17 amino acids long. CDR1 is MDHEN, CDR2 SYDVKM, per germline. Trimming shortened V by 2 bases and J by 4 bases, and 17 bases separated the two germline ends. The CDR3 sequence: CASSLSGIGGGNEKLFF. The DNA of the CDR3 is TGTGCCAGCAGTTTAAGTGGAATTGGGGGGGGTAATGAAAAACTGTTTTTT.

The V gene is TRBV6-4, the J gene TRBJ2-2; tentative D call: TRBD2 (6 bases). Germline V gene sequence: CDR1 MRHNA, CDR2 SNTAGT. The V gene lost 2 bases and the J gene lost 7 bases, with 17 bases spanning the gap. The CDR3 is 16 amino acids. The CDR3: CASSDKIVTGLGELFF. The CDR3 coding sequence is TGTGCCAGCAGTGACAAGATAGTGACGGGACTCGGGGAGCTGTTTTTT.

The chain links TRBV7-2 to TRBJ1-6, with a weak D call TRBD1 (5 bases). The germline V gene encodes CDR1 SGHTA and CDR2 FQGNSA. Trimming left V 5 bases short and J 4 bases short, with 12 bases between. This CDR3 has 15 residues. The CDR3 coding sequence is TGTGCCAGCAGCCAACCCGACAGATATAATTCACCCCTCCACTTT. Translated, it gives CASSQPDRYNSPLHF.

This clone was found once. The germline gene is not matched at one end of the junction; a read error may be the cause. The V and J genes are TRBV5-8 and TRBJ2-6; TRBD1 aligns across 11 bases. Germline-derived CDR1 and CDR2 are SGHTS and YDEGEE. The CDR3 totals 20 residues. DNA for the CDR3: TGTGCCAGCAGCTCCTTGGGTCGGACAGGGGGCCTCTCTGGGGCCAACGGCCTGACTTTC. Translating gives CASSSLGRTGGLSGANGLTF.

The chain uses TRBV10-3 and TRBJ2-2; TRBD2 agrees at 8 bases. Germline V gene data show CDR1 as ENHRY and CDR2 as SYGVKD. V dropped 11 bases and J dropped 5; count of bases not matched to a gene: 16. CDR3 length: 16 amino acids. The CDR3 DNA is TGTGCCGCCGAAGGGAACGGGGGGGCGGAAACCGGGGAGCTGTTTTTT. It is translated as CAAEGNGGAETGELFF.

This clone has just one count. The rearrangement uses TRBV5-4 and TRBJ2-5; TRBD2 matches at 12 bases. There are 15 residues in the CDR3. V was pared by 3 bases and J by 2 bases, with 2 bases of the junction left unmatched. CDR1 SGHNT and CDR2 YYREEE come from the germline V gene (reference sequence). As DNA, the CDR3 is TGTGCCAGCAGCTCTAGCGGGAGGGTACAAGAGACCCAGTACTTC. Its protein is CASSSSGRVQETQYF.

The genes are TRBV7-8 and TRBJ2-1; no definite D call. The CDR3 is 15 amino acids. Per the germline V gene, CDR1 is SGHVS and CDR2 is FQNEAQ. V was shortened by 1 base and J by 2 bases, with 9 bases between the two germline ends. The CDR3, as DNA: TGTGCCAGCAGCTTAGACAGCCGGCCCTACAATGAGCAGTTCTTC. Encoded protein: CASSLDSRPYNEQFF. Full variable domain (rest looked up from reference TRBV7-8 and TRBJ2-1): GAGVSQSPRYKVAKRGQDVALRCDPISGHVSLFWYQQALGQGPEFLTYFQNEAQLDKSGLPSDRFFAERPEGSVSTLKIQRTQQEDSAVYLCASSLDSRPYNEQFFGPGTRLTVL.

The gene calls are TRBV9 and TRBJ1-2; the match to TRBD1 covers 10 bases. The ends lost 4 bases at V and 7 bases at J; junction bases unmatched: 10. The germline CDR1 and CDR2 sequences are SGDLS and YYNGEE. This CDR3 has 15 amino acids. CDR3 DNA sequence: TGTGCCAGCAGCATGAACCGGGACAGGGGTTTTGGCTACACCTTC. Its translation is CASSMNRDRGFGYTF.

The chain combines TRBV27 with TRBJ2-3; 7 nucleotides line up with TRBD1. CDR1 MNHEY and CDR2 SMNVEV come from the germline V gene (reference sequence). The CDR3 consists of 15 residues. Germline trimming cut 6 bases from V and 8 bases from J; bases unmatched to any gene: 14. For the CDR3, the DNA is TGTGCCAGCAGAAGGACAGGCTCAGGGGATCTTACGCAGTATTTT. This codes for CASRRTGSGDLTQYF.

The rearrangement joins TRBV7-6 to TRBJ1-1, with a possible D match to TRBD1 (6 bases). The CDR3 contains 16 residues. Germline V gene data show CDR1 as SGHVS and CDR2 as FNYEAQ. The V end was cut by 7 bases, the J end by 0 bases, with 18 bases between. The CDR3 DNA follows: TGTGCCAGCACTCCGGGGGGGCCTACCTTGAACACTGAAGCTTTCTTT. Its translation is CASTPGGPTLNTEAFF.

Only one count was recorded for this clone. The V gene is TRBV7-9, the J gene TRBJ1-6, with D tentatively TRBD1 (5 bases). This CDR3 contains 14 residues. The V and J ends lost 10 bases and 3 bases respectively, with 13 bases between them. Germline assignment: CDR1 SEHNR and CDR2 FQNEAQ (reference sequence). CDR3 loop: CAIGGDGYNSPLHF. CDR3 in DNA: TGTGCCATTGGAGGGGACGGCTATAATTCACCCCTCCACTTT.

V and J are TRBV9 and TRBJ2-1; D perhaps matches TRBD2 (5 bases). There are 12 residues in the CDR3. Germline V gene sequence: CDR1 SGDLS, CDR2 YYNGEE. V was clipped by 3 bases and J by 7 bases, with 8 bases between them. The CDR3 region is CASSAGENEQFF. The CDR3 DNA reads as TGTGCCAGCAGCGCCGGGGAGAATGAGCAGTTCTTC.

This clone was counted a few times. Relative to the germline gene, one junction end is altered; a read error may explain this. The CDR3 loop reads CASSLGPSGTGVSGANGLTF. The CDR3, as DNA: TGCGCCAGCAGCTTGGGACCGTCCGGGACAGGCGTCTCTGGGGCCAACGGCCTGACTTTC. The chain combines TRBV5-1 with TRBJ2-6; 8 bases are a match to TRBD1. Germline CDR1 is SGHRS and CDR2 is YFSETQ. The CDR3 length is 20 residues.

This chain connects TRBV27 to TRBJ2-7; 11 bases align to TRBD2. Germline CDR1 and CDR2: MNHEY and SMNVEV (reference sequence). V shed 7 bases, J shed 4 bases, and the junction held 21 bases outside the gene matches. CDR3 length: 19 amino acids. The chain's CDR3 is CASKPTTRGLAGGRYEQYF. In DNA, the CDR3 is TGTGCCAGCAAACCTACCACCCGGGGGCTAGCGGGAGGTAGGTACGAGCAGTACTTC.

The chain uses TRBV18 and TRBJ1-1, with a weak D call TRBD1 (5 bases). The length of the CDR3 is 14 residues. Germline V lookup: CDR1 KGHSH, CDR2 LQKENI. The V gene lost 2 bases and the J gene lost 11 bases, with 18 bases spanning the gap. The CDR3 here is CASSPSSAGRGAFF. The CDR3 DNA reads TGTGCCAGCTCACCAAGTTCGGCAGGGCGAGGCGCTTTCTTT.

In this sample, this clone turned up a few times. This chain uses TRBV5-4 with TRBJ2-7, with 11 bases matching TRBD1. The CDR3 consists of 13 residues. J lost 5 bases, V lost 4 bases, and 2 bases had no gene match. Germline V gives CDR1 SGHNT, CDR2 YYREEE (reference sequence). The DNA of the CDR3 is TGTGCCAGCAGCCGGGACAGGGGGAACGAGCAGTACTTC. It yields the protein CASSRDRGNEQYF.

The chain uses TRBV28 and TRBJ2-2; 7 nucleotides line up with TRBD1. The CDR3 covers 14 residues. In germline, CDR1 is MDHEN, CDR2 SYDVKM. V lost 1 base and J lost 6; bases outside the gene matches: 2. CDR3 nucleotides: TGTGCCAGCAGTTTATACAGGGGTGCCGGGGAGCTGTTTTTT. Translation: CASSLYRGAGELFF.